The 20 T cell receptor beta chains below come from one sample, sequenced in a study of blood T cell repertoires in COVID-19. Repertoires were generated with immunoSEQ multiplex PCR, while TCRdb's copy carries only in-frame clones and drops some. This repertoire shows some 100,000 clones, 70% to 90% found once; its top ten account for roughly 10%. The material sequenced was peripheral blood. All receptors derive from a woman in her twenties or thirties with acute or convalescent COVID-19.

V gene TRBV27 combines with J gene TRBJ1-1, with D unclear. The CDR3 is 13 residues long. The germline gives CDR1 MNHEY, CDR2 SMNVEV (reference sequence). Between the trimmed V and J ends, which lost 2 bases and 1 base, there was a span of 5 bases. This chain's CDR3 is CASSLSPNTEAFF. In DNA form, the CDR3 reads TGTGCCAGCAGTTTAAGCCCGAACACTGAAGCTTTCTTT.

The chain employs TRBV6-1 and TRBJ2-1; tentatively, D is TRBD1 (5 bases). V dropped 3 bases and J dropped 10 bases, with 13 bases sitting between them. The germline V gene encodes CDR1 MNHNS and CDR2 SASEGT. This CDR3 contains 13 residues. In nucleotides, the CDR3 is TGTGCCAGCAGTGAGACGACCAGGGTCGAGCAGTTCTTC. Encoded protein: CASSETTRVEQFF.

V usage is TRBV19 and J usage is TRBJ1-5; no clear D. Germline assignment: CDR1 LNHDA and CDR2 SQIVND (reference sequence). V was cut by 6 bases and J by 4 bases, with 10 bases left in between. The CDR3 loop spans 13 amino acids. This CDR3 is CASRGRTNQPQHF. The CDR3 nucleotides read TGTGCCAGTAGAGGGCGGACTAATCAGCCCCAGCATTTT.

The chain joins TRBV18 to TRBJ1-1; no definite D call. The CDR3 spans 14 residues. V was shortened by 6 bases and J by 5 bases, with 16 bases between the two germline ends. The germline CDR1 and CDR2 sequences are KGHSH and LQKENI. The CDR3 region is CASSAGQEGTEAFF. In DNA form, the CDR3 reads TGTGCCAGCTCTGCCGGGCAGGAGGGAACTGAAGCTTTCTTT.

The CDR3 DNA sequence: TGTGCCAGCAGGAAGGGACAGGGCGGAGATACGCAGTATTTT. Its protein is CASRKGQGGDTQYF. The chain combines TRBV28 with TRBJ2-3; 9 nucleotides line up with TRBD1. The germline V gene has CDR1 MDHEN and CDR2 SYDVKM. After removal of 6 bases from V and 5 bases from J, the junction contained 6 bases not matched to a gene. The length of the CDR3 is 14 residues.

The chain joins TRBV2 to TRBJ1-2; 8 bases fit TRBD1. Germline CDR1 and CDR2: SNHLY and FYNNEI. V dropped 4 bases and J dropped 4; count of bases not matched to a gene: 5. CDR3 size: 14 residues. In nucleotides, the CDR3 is TGTGCCAGCAGTGCAGGGGGCCGACCCTATGGCTACACCTTC. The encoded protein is CASSAGGRPYGYTF.

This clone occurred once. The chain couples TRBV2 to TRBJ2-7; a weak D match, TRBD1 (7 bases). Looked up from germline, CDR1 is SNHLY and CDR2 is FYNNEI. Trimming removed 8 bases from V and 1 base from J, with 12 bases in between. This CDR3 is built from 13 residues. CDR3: CASQGGGSYEQYF. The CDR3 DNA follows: TGTGCCAGCCAGGGGGGCGGTTCCTACGAGCAGTACTTC. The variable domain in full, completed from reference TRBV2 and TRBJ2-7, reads EPEVTQTPSHQVTQMGQEVILRCVPISNHLYFYWYRQILGQKVEFLVSFYNNEISEKSEIFDDQFSVERPDGSNFTLKIRSTKLEDSAMYFCASQGGGSYEQYFGPGTRLTVT.

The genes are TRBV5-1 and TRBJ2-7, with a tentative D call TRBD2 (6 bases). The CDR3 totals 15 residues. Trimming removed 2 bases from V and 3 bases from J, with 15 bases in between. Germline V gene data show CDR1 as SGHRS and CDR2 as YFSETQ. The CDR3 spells CASSLGDWSIYEQYF. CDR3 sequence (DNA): TGCGCCAGCAGCTTAGGGGACTGGAGTATCTACGAGCAGTACTTC.

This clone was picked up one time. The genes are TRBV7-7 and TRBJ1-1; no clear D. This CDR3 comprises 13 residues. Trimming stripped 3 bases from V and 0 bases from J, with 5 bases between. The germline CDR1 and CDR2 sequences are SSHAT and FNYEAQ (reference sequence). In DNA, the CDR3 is TGTGCCAGCAGCTTTTCAGTGAACACTGAAGCTTTCTTT. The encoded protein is CASSFSVNTEAFF.

This chain's CDR3 is CASSLSTVPTGELFF. The CDR3 nucleotides are TGTGCCAGCTCATTATCGACAGTCCCAACCGGGGAGCTGTTTTTT. The chain employs TRBV18 and TRBJ2-2, with D perhaps TRBD1 (5 bases). Germline V gene data show CDR1 as KGHSH and CDR2 as LQKENI. Trimming pared 5 bases from V and 5 bases from J, leaving 15 bases between. This CDR3 spans 15 amino acids. The full variable domain, completed using reference TRBV18 and TRBJ2-2, is NAGVMQNPRHLVRRRGQEARLRCSPMKGHSHVYWYRQLPEEGLKFMVYLQKENIIDESGMPKERFSAEFPKEGPSILRIQQVVRGDSAAYFCASSLSTVPTGELFFGEGSRLTVL.

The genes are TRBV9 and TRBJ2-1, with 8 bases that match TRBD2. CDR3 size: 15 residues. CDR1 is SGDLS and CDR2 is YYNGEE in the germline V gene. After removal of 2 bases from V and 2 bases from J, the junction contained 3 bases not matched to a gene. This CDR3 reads CASSVGLVAYNEQFF. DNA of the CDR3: TGTGCCAGCAGCGTGGGACTAGTGGCCTACAATGAGCAGTTCTTC.

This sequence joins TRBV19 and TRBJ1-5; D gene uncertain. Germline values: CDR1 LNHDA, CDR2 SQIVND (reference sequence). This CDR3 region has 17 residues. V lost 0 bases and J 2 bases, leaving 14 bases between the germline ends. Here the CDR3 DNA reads TGTGCCAGTAGTATAGACTCCACAGTTAACGGCAATCAGCCCCAGCATTTT. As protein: CASSIDSTVNGNQPQHF.

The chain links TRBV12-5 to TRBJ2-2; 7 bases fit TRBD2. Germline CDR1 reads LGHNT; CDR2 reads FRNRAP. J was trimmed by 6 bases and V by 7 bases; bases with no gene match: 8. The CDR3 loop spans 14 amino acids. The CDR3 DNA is TGTGCTAGTGCCCCTTGGGGGGGGGCCGGGGAGCTGTTTTTT. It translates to CASAPWGGAGELFF.

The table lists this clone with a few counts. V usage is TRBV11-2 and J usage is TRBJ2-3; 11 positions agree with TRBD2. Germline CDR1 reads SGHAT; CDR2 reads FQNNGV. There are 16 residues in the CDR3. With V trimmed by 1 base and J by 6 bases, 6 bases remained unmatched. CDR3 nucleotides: TGTGCCAGCAGCTTAGGCCTTAGCGGGGGGGCCGATACGCAGTATTTT. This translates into CASSLGLSGGADTQYF.

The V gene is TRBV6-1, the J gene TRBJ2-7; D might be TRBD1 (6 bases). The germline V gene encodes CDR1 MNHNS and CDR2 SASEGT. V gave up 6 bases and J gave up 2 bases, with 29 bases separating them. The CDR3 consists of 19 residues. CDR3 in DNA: TGTGCCAGCAGCGAACGATACACACAGGGATTTGGAGTTACCTACGAGCAGTACTTC. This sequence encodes CASSERYTQGFGVTYEQYF.

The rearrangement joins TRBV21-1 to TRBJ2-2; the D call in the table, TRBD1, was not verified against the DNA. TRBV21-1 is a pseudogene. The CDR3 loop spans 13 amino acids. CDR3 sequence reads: CARQGPGAGELFF. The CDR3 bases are TGTGCCAGGCAGGGTCCAGGGGCCGGGGAGCTGTTTTTT.

The CDR3 DNA reads as TGTGCCAGCAGTCCGATGAGGAGCAATCAGCCCCAGCATTTT. It translates to CASSPMRSNQPQHF. The rearrangement links TRBV27 to TRBJ1-5; D is undetermined. The CDR3 is 14 residues long. V shed 5 bases and J shed 1 base, with 9 bases lying between them. Germline CDR1 MNHEY, CDR2 SMNVEV (reference sequence).

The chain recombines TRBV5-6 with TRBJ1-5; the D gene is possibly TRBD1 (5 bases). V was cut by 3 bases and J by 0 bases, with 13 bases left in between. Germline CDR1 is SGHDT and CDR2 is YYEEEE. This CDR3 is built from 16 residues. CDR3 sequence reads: CASSWMGRDSNQPQHF. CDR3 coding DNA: TGTGCCAGCAGCTGGATGGGCAGGGATAGCAATCAGCCCCAGCATTTT.

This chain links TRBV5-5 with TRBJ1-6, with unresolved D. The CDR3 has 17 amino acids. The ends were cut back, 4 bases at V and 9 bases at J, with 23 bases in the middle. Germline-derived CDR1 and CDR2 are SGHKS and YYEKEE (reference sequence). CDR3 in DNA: TGTGCCAGCAGCCTTCATTTACCCACTATCTTACCTTCACCCCTCCACTTT. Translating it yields CASSLHLPTILPSPLHF.

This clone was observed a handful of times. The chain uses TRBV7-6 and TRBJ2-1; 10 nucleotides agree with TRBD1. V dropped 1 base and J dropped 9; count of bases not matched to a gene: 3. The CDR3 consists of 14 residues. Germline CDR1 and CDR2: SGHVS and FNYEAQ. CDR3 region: CASSLVGTGVEQFF. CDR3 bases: TGTGCCAGCAGCTTAGTAGGGACAGGGGTTGAGCAGTTCTTC.